This is a list of T cell receptor beta chains from one sample in a study of spatial heterogeneity in lung cancer. MiXCR, applied by TCRdb to the 5' RACE reads, yields one record per CDR3 protein. The sample comprises tens of thousands of distinct CDR3 sequences, around 12% of which are singletons, and about 40% rests with the top ten. This sample comprised PBMCs, obtained at surgery. These receptor sequences come from a male donor with early-stage non-small cell lung cancer. The CDR3 runs from the conserved cysteine through the conserved F or W.

cdr3_length: 15; v_call: TRBV7-6; j_call: TRBJ2-3; cdr3_aa: CASSISGGGTDTQYF
cdr3_length: 16; v_call: TRBV7-2; j_call: TRBJ2-5; cdr3_aa: CASSLVFGRGDETQYF
cdr3_length: 18; v_call: TRBV30; j_call: TRBJ2-5; cdr3_aa: CAWILLPGQGHPGETQYF
cdr3_length: 16; v_call: TRBV20-1; j_call: TRBJ2-1; cdr3_aa: CSARGDKTVRYNEQFF
cdr3_length: 16; v_call: TRBV6-2/TRBV6-3; j_call: TRBJ2-4; cdr3_aa: CASRDGRYLAKNIQYF
cdr3_length: 15; v_call: TRBV6-5; j_call: TRBJ2-3; cdr3_aa: CASSTIAGVGDTQYF
cdr3_length: 15; v_call: TRBV2; j_call: TRBJ2-6; cdr3_aa: CASTLDSSGANVLTF
cdr3_length: 15; v_call: TRBV14; j_call: TRBJ1-6; cdr3_aa: CASNIGGAPGSPLHF
cdr3_length: 15; v_call: TRBV7-2; j_call: TRBJ2-2; cdr3_aa: CASSLTSGGTGELFF
cdr3_length: 16; v_call: TRBV7-2; j_call: TRBJ2-5; cdr3_aa: CASSLAVGFWEETQYF
cdr3_length: 16; v_call: TRBV7-2; j_call: TRBJ2-3; cdr3_aa: CASSIFSGVGTDTQYF
cdr3_length: 15; v_call: TRBV6-1; j_call: TRBJ1-1; cdr3_aa: CASSVGQDSVTEAFF
cdr3_length: 14; v_call: TRBV2; j_call: TRBJ2-2; cdr3_aa: CASKSSTSTGELFF
cdr3_length: 14; v_call: TRBV4-3; j_call: TRBJ2-3; cdr3_aa: CASSQDANTDTQYF
cdr3_length: 14; v_call: TRBV28; j_call: TRBJ2-5; cdr3_aa: CASSRGGVRETQYF
cdr3_length: 17; v_call: TRBV10-3; j_call: TRBJ1-2; cdr3_aa: CAISEAGDRGHNYGYTF
cdr3_length: 15; v_call: TRBV20-1; j_call: TRBJ2-1; cdr3_aa: CSARAGLADYNEQFF
cdr3_length: 11; v_call: TRBV30; j_call: TRBJ1-2; cdr3_aa: CAWSQGEGYTF
cdr3_length: 15; v_call: TRBV6-1; j_call: TRBJ1-4; cdr3_aa: CASSGRMGTNEKLFF
cdr3_length: 15; v_call: TRBV3-1; j_call: TRBJ2-1; cdr3_aa: CASSHRADSHNEQFF
cdr3_length: 15; v_call: TRBV6-6; j_call: TRBJ2-7; cdr3_aa: CASSYEGGGSYEQYF
cdr3_length: 15; v_call: TRBV2; j_call: TRBJ1-5; cdr3_aa: CASSEAGQINQPQHF
cdr3_length: 12; v_call: TRBV21-1; j_call: TRBJ2-1; cdr3_aa: CASSMPGLEQFF
cdr3_length: 14; v_call: TRBV10-3; j_call: TRBJ1-1; cdr3_aa: CASTSRGLNTEAFF
cdr3_length: 13; v_call: TRBV7-2; j_call: TRBJ2-7; cdr3_aa: CASSSLGYGEQYF